These T cell receptor beta chains were read from a single sample in a study of blood T cells in healthy people across ages. TCRdb re-called the 5' RACE reads through MiXCR, storing one row per CDR3 protein. The sample lists roughly 1.9 million distinct CDR3 sequences; roughly two fifths were seen once. Sequencing input: blood. The receptors stem from a human donor in good health. Each CDR3 is given with its conserved first and last residue. A D gene is named only where the DNA matches it firmly. The listing skips clone size in some rows; elsewhere it reads once, few, many or a size class.

CDR3 DNA	CDR3 protein	V gene	J gene	D gene	clone size
TGCAGTGCTAGCTTGGGGAGGGGGACGCAGTATTTT	CSASLGRGTQYF	TRBV20-1	TRBJ2-3	.	.
TGTGCCAGCAGAGATACGCGGACGGGCGAGCAGTATTTT	CASRDTRTGEQYF	TRBV7-9	TRBJ2-3	.	few
TGTGCCAGCAGCGTAGCGAGCGGGGGATCCTCCTACGAGCAGTACTTC	CASSVASGGSSYEQYF	TRBV9	TRBJ2-7	TRBD2	few
TGTGCCAGCAGCCAAGTAACCCACAATGAGCAGTTCTTC	CASSQVTHNEQFF	TRBV4-2	TRBJ2-1	.	.
TGTGCCAGCAGCCGGGACTCCCGGTCCCAGTACTTC	CASSRDSRSQYF	TRBV12-3/TRBV12-4	TRBJ2-5	.	.
TGCAGTGCTAGAGGGGATGCCTATGGCTACACCTTC	CSARGDAYGYTF	TRBV20-1	TRBJ1-2	.	few
TGTGCCAGCAGCCAATTGCTAGGTTTCGATGGCTACACCTTC	CASSQLLGFDGYTF	TRBV14	TRBJ1-2	.	few
TGTGCCAGTAGTACAGAGAATAGCAATCAGCCCCAGCATTTT	CASSTENSNQPQHF	TRBV19	TRBJ1-5	.	once
TGCAGCGTTTTGGGACAGGTTCTCAATGAGCAGTTCTTC	CSVLGQVLNEQFF	TRBV29-1	TRBJ2-1	TRBD1	few
TGTGCCAGCAGTTTGAACATGAACTATGGCTACACCTTC	CASSLNMNYGYTF	TRBV28	TRBJ1-2	.	.
TGTGCCAGTAAATGGGGGGGGGATGAGCAGTTCTTC	CASKWGGDEQFF	TRBV6-2/TRBV6-3	TRBJ2-1	TRBD2	few
TGCAGCGTTGGTCGGGGGGGCGAAAAACTGTTTTTT	CSVGRGGEKLFF	TRBV29-1	TRBJ1-4	.	.
TGTGCCACCAGCAGCTGGGGGGGTTTGGATACGCAGTATTTT	CATSSWGGLDTQYF	TRBV15	TRBJ2-3	TRBD2	many
TGTGCCAGCAGCGCGACCAGGGCGGGATACGAGCAGTACTTC	CASSATRAGYEQYF	TRBV7-9	TRBJ2-7	.	.
TGTGCCAGCAGCCAAGTAAGGTCCGGGGAGCAGTTCTTC	CASSQVRSGEQFF	TRBV14	TRBJ2-1	.	.
TGTGCCATCAGTCCCACAGGGCCCATCGGGCAGTACTTC	CAISPTGPIGQYF	TRBV10-3	TRBJ2-7	.	few
TGTGCCACTGGGTTGGGAACTGAAGCTTTCTTT	CATGLGTEAFF	TRBV11-3	TRBJ1-1	.	.
TGTGCCAGCAGTTTTTGGCAGGGCCGGGCCGGGCAAGATACGCAGTATTTT	CASSFWQGRAGQDTQYF	TRBV12-3/TRBV12-4	TRBJ2-3	.	.
TGCAGTGCTAGAACCTGGGGGGATCTCGACTACAATGAGCAGTTCTTC	CSARTWGDLDYNEQFF	TRBV20-1	TRBJ2-1	.	few
TGTGCCAGCAGCTTCTTTATAGTACTAGCCAACAATGAGCAGTTCTTC	CASSFFIVLANNEQFF	TRBV13	TRBJ2-1	.	.
TGCAGTGCTAGACCACCCTCGGGGACGGAGAATGAAAAACTGTTTTTT	CSARPPSGTENEKLFF	TRBV20-1	TRBJ1-4	.	.
TGCAGGGCTAGAGAGGGTATGGGCTACACCTTC	CRAREGMGYTF	TRBV20-1	TRBJ1-2	.	once
TGTGCCAGCAGCTCCTTCCGGGGGAACTATGGCTACACCTTC	CASSSFRGNYGYTF	TRBV5-5	TRBJ1-2	.	few
TGTGCCAGCAGTTTAGCGCTGGGGGGCTCTGACTATGGCTACACCTTC	CASSLALGGSDYGYTF	TRBV12-3/TRBV12-4	TRBJ1-2	.	few
TGCGCCAGCAGCCAAGAATGGGCAGGGGACTATGGCTACACCTTC	CASSQEWAGDYGYTF	TRBV4-3	TRBJ1-2	.	.
TGTGCCATCAGTGACCGGACAATACGGGACGAGCAGTACTTC	CAISDRTIRDEQYF	TRBV10-3	TRBJ2-7	.	few
TGCAGCGGAGTCGAGGTGGATCTTAGCACAGATACGCAGTATTTT	CSGVEVDLSTDTQYF	TRBV29-1	TRBJ2-3	.	few
TGTGCCAGCAGCGATGGACCTTCGGGTGGGGAGACCCAGTACTTC	CASSDGPSGGETQYF	TRBV7-6	TRBJ2-5	.	.
TGTGCCAGCAGCCACGGACAGACTGAAGCTTTCTTT	CASSHGQTEAFF	TRBV5-5	TRBJ1-1	.	.
TGTGCCAGCAGCTCGGGACCTCCGTGGGGTTGCACCTTC	CASSSGPPWGCTF	TRBV11-3	TRBJ1-2	.	.
TGCAGCGTCACCAACAGGGGAGGCTACTACGAGCAGTACTTC	CSVTNRGGYYEQYF	TRBV29-1	TRBJ2-7	.	few
TGCAGTGCTGACCCAGGCGGGGGCTATGGCTACACCTTC	CSADPGGGYGYTF	TRBV20-1	TRBJ1-2	.	.
TGTGCCAGCAGCTTATTCGGAATCCAAGAGACCCAGTACTTC	CASSLFGIQETQYF	TRBV11-2	TRBJ2-5	.	.
TGCGCCAGCAGCTTGGGACTAGCGGAGGGCATTCAGTACTTC	CASSLGLAEGIQYF	TRBV5-1	TRBJ2-4	TRBD2	.
TGTGCCACCAGCAGAGCAGGGGATCCTGGGGCCAACGTCCTGACTTTC	CATSRAGDPGANVLTF	TRBV15	TRBJ2-6	.	few
TGTGCCAGCAGCAAGGGTCGGGCTGAAGCTTTCTTT	CASSKGRAEAFF	TRBV11-1	TRBJ1-1	.	.
TGCGCCAGCAGCCAAGATGGGTTCTCCGGTTCCAATGAGCAGTTCTTC	CASSQDGFSGSNEQFF	TRBV4-3	TRBJ2-1	.	few
TGTGCCAGCAGTTCCCTTGTCTCCAGGGGAGATACGCAGTATTTT	CASSSLVSRGDTQYF	TRBV6-5	TRBJ2-3	.	many
TGTGCCAGCAGCCCCCTTCGGCAGGGGCTTTATCAGCCCCAGCATTTT	CASSPLRQGLYQPQHF	TRBV9	TRBJ1-5	.	.
TGCGCCAGCAGCCTACACCCTCCCATCGGGACTACCCAAGAGACCCAGTACTTC	CASSLHPPIGTTQETQYF	TRBV5-1	TRBJ2-5	TRBD2	.
TGTGCCAGCAGCCAGGATTATGGCTACACCTTC	CASSQDYGYTF	TRBV3-1	TRBJ1-2	.	many
TGTGCCAGCAGCCCGGTGTGGGACCTCACGGATACGCAGTATTTT	CASSPVWDLTDTQYF	TRBV7-2	TRBJ2-3	.	.
TGTGCCAGCAGTTCGAGTGACAGACCGGGCTACACCTTC	CASSSSDRPGYTF	TRBV6-2/TRBV6-3	TRBJ1-2	.	.
TGTGCCAGCAGTAGACAGCGAACGAACTATGGCTACACCTTC	CASSRQRTNYGYTF	TRBV27	TRBJ1-2	.	few
TGCAGCGTCGACGGGGGGGCCACTGAAGCTTTCTTT	CSVDGGATEAFF	TRBV29-1	TRBJ1-1	.	few
TGTGCCATCAGTTCAAATGGGTTTCCAGAGACCCAGTACTTC	CAISSNGFPETQYF	TRBV10-3	TRBJ2-5	.	.
TGTGCCAGCAGCTCACCGAGACACAAGCTTTACAATGAGCAGTTCTTC	CASSSPRHKLYNEQFF	TRBV7-2	TRBJ2-1	.	few
TGTGCCAGCGGTGATGACGGTTACATCAATGGGCAGTTCTTC	CASGDDGYINGQFF	TRBV7-3	TRBJ2-1	.	once
TGTGCTAGTGGCCCCGGGGACTCGAACACTGAAGCTTTCTTT	CASGPGDSNTEAFF	TRBV12-5	TRBJ1-1	.	.
TGTGCCAGCAGTCGCGGGGGACGTGAGAACGAGCAGTACTTC	CASSRGGRENEQYF	TRBV12-3/TRBV12-4	TRBJ2-7	TRBD2	.
TGTGCCAACAGCTTGACAGGGGACGGGACCCGGTACTTC	CANSLTGDGTRYF	TRBV7-3	TRBJ2-5	TRBD1	once
TGTGCCAGCAGTTTAAGGGTGCGACGCGAGCAGTACTTC	CASSLRVRREQYF	TRBV12-3/TRBV12-4	TRBJ2-7	.	.
TGTGCCACCAGCCCGACCGGGCAGACTAGGGATTGGAACACTGAAGCTTTCTTT	CATSPTGQTRDWNTEAFF	TRBV15	TRBJ1-1	.	.
TGCGCCAGCAGCTTGGGTTTCGAGAACGGTGAGCAGTTCTTC	CASSLGFENGEQFF	TRBV5-1	TRBJ2-1	.	few
TGTGCCAGCAGCTCAGGGACTTTTGAAAAACTGTTTTTT	CASSSGTFEKLFF	TRBV7-9	TRBJ1-4	.	.
TGCAGCGTTGTTATGGGGTATGAGCAGTTCTTC	CSVVMGYEQFF	TRBV29-1	TRBJ2-1	.	.
TGTGCCACCATGAGTGAGCTGGAGACCCAGTACTTC	CATMSELETQYF	TRBV24-1	TRBJ2-5	.	few
TGCAGTGCTAACAGGGGGCGCGACTATGGCTACACCTTC	CSANRGRDYGYTF	TRBV20-1	TRBJ1-2	TRBD1	many
TGTGCCAGCAGCTTCGGGACAGGACAAGAGACCCAGTACTTC	CASSFGTGQETQYF	TRBV12-3/TRBV12-4	TRBJ2-5	TRBD1	many